This T cell receptor beta chain was retrieved from a study of HIV-infected children after antiretroviral therapy interruption. At least ten counts were recorded for this clonotype. The antigen is not known. The TCR library was built from RNA with a 3' RACE protocol and unique molecular identifiers. TCRdb re-analysed the 3' RACE reads in MiXCR, keeping a single row per CDR3 protein. This table has over 35,000 distinct CDR3 sequences, approximately 7% appearing once. Described treatment: PENTA 11 planned treatment interruption arm or continuous ART arm. Findings and caveats of the study: Naive CD4+ CDR3 sharing between time points fell after interruption began. Naive CD4+ Gini coefficient rose by interruption end, suggesting clonal expansion.

Germline CDR1 is MNHEY and CDR2 is SMNVEV (reference sequence). The CDR3 length is 16 residues. The V segment lost 7 bases and the J segment 2 bases; nucleotides outside the gene matches: 14. The V call is TRBV27, the J call TRBJ2-7; 7 nucleotides line up with TRBD1. This receptor was obtained from a pool of human donors with HIV. Specimen: CD45RA+ CD4+ T cells from PBMCs, pooled from several time points, collected from a donor given antiretroviral therapy, either interrupted or continuous. Subset noted: naive CD4+ CD45RA+ CD45RO- T cells. The CDR3 is CASTPLGTALPYEQYF. The DNA for the CDR3 is TGTGCCAGCACCCCTCTTGGGACAGCCTTACCCTACGAGCAGTACTTC.